This TCR beta chain was sequenced for a study of OX40 agonist ivuxolimab in advanced cancers. This CDR3 spans 15 amino acids. The ends were cut back, 0 bases at V and 12 bases at J, with 17 bases in the middle. The germline V gene encodes CDR1 LGHNA and CDR2 YSLEER. TCRdb keeps only in-frame clones here, not all; method: immunoSEQ multiplex PCR. The sample records tens of thousands of clones, approximately 92% being singletons. V is TRBV4-3 and J is TRBJ1-4, with D tentatively TRBD1 (5 bases). The material sequenced was CD4+ or CD8+ T cells sorted from blood, taken in a trial of the OX40 agonist ivuxolimab. This receptor was identified in an adult with an advanced solid tumor such as melanoma, head and neck, liver or kidney cancer. The CDR3 loop reads CASSQDVWGVRELFF. Written as DNA, the CDR3 is TGCGCCAGCAGCCAAGATGTTTGGGGGGTGAGGGAACTGTTTTTT.